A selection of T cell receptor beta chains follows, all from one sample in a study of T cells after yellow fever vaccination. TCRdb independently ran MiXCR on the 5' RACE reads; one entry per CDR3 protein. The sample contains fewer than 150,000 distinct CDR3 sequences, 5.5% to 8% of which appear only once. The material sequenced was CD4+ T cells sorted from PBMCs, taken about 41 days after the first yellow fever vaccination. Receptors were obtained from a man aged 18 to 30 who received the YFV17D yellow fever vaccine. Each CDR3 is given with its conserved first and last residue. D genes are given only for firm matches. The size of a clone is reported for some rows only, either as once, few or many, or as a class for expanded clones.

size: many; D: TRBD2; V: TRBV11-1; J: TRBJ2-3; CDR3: CASSVRGLAGGSTDTQYF; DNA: TGTGCCAGCAGCGTTAGGGGCCTAGCGGGGGGGAGCACAGATACGCAGTATTTT
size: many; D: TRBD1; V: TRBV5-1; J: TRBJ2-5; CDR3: CASSSTRDSQETQYF; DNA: TGCGCCAGCAGCTCTACCCGGGACAGCCAAGAGACCCAGTACTTC
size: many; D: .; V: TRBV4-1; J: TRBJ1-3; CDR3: CASSPHGEVALPIYF; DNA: TGCGCCAGCAGCCCTCACGGGGAGGTAGCTCTCCCCATATATTTT
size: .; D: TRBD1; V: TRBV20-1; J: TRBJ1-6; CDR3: CSAKTGGVSPLHF; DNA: TGCAGTGCTAAGACAGGGGGCGTTTCACCCCTCCACTTT
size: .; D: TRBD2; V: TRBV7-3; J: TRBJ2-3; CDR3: CASSPLGLADTDTQYF; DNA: TGTGCCAGCAGCCCGCTGGGACTAGCCGACACAGATACGCAGTATTTT
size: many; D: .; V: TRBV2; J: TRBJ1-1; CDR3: CASSLESQPTEAFF; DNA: TGTGCCAGCAGTTTAGAGTCGCAGCCCACTGAAGCTTTCTTT
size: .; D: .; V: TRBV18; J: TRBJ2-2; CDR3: CASSPSETGELFF; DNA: TGTGCCAGCTCACCATCTGAAACCGGGGAGCTGTTTTTT
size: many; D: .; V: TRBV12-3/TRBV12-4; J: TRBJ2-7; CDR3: CASSGSGYEQYF; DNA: TGTGCCAGCAGTGGCAGCGGGTACGAGCAGTACTTC
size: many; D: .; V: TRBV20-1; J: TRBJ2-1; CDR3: CSADRTYNEQFF; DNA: TGCAGTGCGGACAGAACCTACAATGAGCAGTTCTTC
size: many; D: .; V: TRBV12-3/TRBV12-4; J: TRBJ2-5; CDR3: CASSVSVVPRAIQETQYF; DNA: TGTGCCAGCTCAGTTTCGGTAGTTCCGAGAGCTATACAAGAGACCCAGTACTTC
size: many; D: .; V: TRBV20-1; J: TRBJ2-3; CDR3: CSAPGPGDTQYF; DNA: TGCAGTGCTCCCGGACCGGGGGATACGCAGTATTTT
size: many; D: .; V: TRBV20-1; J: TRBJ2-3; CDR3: CSAKIPGADTQYF; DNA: TGCAGTGCTAAGATCCCCGGCGCAGATACGCAGTATTTT
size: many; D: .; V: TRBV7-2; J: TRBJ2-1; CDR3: CASSHRGTYNEQFF; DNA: TGTGCCAGCAGCCACCGGGGGACCTACAATGAGCAGTTCTTC
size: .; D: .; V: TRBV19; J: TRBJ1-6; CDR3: CASSQTGGNSPLHF; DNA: TGTGCCAGTAGTCAGACAGGCGGCAATTCACCCCTCCACTTT
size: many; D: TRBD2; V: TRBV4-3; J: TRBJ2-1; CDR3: CASSPHGGSRGGRVEQFF; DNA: TGCGCCAGCAGCCCCCATGGAGGGTCGCGGGGGGGCCGGGTTGAGCAGTTCTTC
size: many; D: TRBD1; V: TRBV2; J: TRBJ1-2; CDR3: CASLQGVDSNYGYTF; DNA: TGTGCCAGCCTCCAGGGGGTCGATTCTAACTATGGCTACACCTTC
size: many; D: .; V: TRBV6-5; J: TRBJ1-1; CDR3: CASSLGIGTEAFF; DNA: TGTGCCAGCAGTTTAGGGATCGGCACTGAAGCTTTCTTT
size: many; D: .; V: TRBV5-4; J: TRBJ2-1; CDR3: CASSLGKWVRIQNEQFF; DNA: TGTGCCAGCAGCTTGGGAAAATGGGTGCGAATACAGAATGAGCAGTTCTTC
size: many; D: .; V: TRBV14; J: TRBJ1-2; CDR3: CASSQDRAGYTF; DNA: TGTGCCAGCAGCCAAGATCGAGCTGGCTACACCTTC
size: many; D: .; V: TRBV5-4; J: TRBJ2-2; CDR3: CASSLEAYTGELFF; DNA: TGTGCCAGCAGCTTGGAGGCATACACCGGGGAGCTGTTTTTT
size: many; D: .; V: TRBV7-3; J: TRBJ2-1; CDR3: CASSLRGNEQFF; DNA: TGTGCCAGCAGCTTAAGGGGGAATGAGCAGTTCTTC
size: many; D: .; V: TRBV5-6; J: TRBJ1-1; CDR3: CASSVRRGPPSNTEAFF; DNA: TGTGCCAGCAGCGTGAGGAGGGGACCGCCATCGAACACTGAAGCTTTCTTT
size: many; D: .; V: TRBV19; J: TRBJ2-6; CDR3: CASTVSGANVLTF; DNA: TGTGCCAGTACTGTCTCTGGGGCCAACGTCCTGACTTTC
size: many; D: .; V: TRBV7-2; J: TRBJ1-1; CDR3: CASSPFGLNTEAFF; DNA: TGTGCCAGCAGCCCCTTCGGCTTGAACACTGAAGCTTTCTTT
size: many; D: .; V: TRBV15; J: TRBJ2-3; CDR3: CATSRTGGTDTQYF; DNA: TGTGCCACCAGCAGGACCGGGGGCACAGATACGCAGTATTTT
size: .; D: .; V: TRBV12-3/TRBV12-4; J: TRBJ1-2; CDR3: CASSLVGDGYTF; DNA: TGTGCCAGCAGTTTAGTCGGGGATGGCTACACCTTC
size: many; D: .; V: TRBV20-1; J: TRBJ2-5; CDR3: CSARDGAGTYF; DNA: TGCAGTGCTAGAGATGGCGCGGGGACGTACTTC
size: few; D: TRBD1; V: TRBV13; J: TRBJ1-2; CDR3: CASSLDRGRRLGDGYTF; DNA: TGTGCCAGCAGCCTTGACAGGGGGCGCCGGCTAGGAGATGGCTACACCTTC
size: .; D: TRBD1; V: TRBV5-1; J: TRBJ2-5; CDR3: CASSLVGGTGQETQYF; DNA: TGCGCCAGCAGCTTGGTCGGAGGGACAGGGCAAGAGACCCAGTACTTC
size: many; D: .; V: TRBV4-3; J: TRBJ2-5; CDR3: CASSQGNGQETQYF; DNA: TGCGCCAGCAGCCAAGGGAACGGCCAAGAGACCCAGTACTTC
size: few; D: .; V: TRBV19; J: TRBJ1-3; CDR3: CASTRTSGNTIYF; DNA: TGTGCCAGTACGAGGACCTCTGGAAACACCATATATTTT
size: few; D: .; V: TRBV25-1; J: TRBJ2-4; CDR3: CASSESGLAKNIQYF; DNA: TGTGCCAGCAGTGAATCTGGCCTAGCCAAAAACATTCAGTACTTC
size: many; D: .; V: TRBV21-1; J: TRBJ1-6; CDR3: CASSKACRRYNSPLHF; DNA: TGTGCCAGCAGCAAAGCCTGCAGGCGGTATAATTCACCCCTCCACTTT
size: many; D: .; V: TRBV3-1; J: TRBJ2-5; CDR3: CASSQVRETQYF; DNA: TGTGCCAGCAGCCAAGTCAGGGAGACCCAGTACTTC
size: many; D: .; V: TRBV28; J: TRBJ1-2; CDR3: CASSLPSNYGYTF; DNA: TGTGCCAGCAGTTTACCGTCTAACTATGGCTACACCTTC
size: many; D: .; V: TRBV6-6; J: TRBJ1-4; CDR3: CASRWGNGEKLFF; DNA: TGTGCCAGCAGGTGGGGCAACGGGGAAAAACTGTTTTTT
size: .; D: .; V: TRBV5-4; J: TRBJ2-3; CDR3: CASSLPNRASTDTQYF; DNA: TGTGCCAGCAGTCTGCCCAACAGGGCTAGCACAGATACGCAGTATTTT
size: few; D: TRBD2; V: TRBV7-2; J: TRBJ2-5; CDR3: CASSLRSGGTETQYF; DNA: TGTGCCAGCAGCCTGAGGAGCGGGGGCACGGAGACCCAGTACTTC
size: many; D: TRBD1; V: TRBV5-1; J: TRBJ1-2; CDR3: CASSHSGGDYGYTF; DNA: TGCGCCAGCAGCCATTCAGGGGGCGACTATGGCTACACCTTC
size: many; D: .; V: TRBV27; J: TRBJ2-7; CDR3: CASSSSGQGSYEQYF; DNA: .
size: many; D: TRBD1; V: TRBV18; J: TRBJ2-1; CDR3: CASSPTTGTGANYNEQFF; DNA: TGTGCCAGCTCCCCTACCACCGGGACAGGGGCAAATTACAATGAGCAGTTCTTC
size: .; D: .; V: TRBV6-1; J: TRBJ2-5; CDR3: CASSHPGSGETQYF; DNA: TGTGCCAGCAGCCACCCCGGAAGCGGTGAGACCCAGTACTTC
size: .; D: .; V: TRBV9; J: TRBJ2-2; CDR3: CASSVYWDTGELFF; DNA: TGTGCCAGCAGCGTTTACTGGGACACCGGGGAGCTGTTTTTT
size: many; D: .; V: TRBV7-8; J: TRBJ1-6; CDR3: CASSFPGHPNSPLHF; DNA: TGTGCCAGCAGCTTTCCGGGACACCCAAATTCACCCCTCCACTTT
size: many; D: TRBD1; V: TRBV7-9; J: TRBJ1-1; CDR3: CASSLGTGGSAFF; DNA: TGTGCCAGCAGCTTAGGTACAGGGGGCTCGGCTTTCTTT
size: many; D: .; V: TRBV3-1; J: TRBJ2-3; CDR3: CASSQDRSQYF; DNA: TGTGCCAGCAGCCAAGATCGATCGCAGTATTTT
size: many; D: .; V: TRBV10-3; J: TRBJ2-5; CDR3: CAISETGGETQYF; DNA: TGTGCCATCAGTGAGACTGGTGGGGAGACCCAGTACTTC
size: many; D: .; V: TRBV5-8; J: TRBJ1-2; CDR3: CASSRRGHNNNYGYTF; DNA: TGTGCCAGCAGCCGTAGGGGCCACAACAATAACTATGGCTACACCTTC